Detailed here is one T cell receptor (beta chain). No antigen is known for it. The ends lost 5 bases at V and 6 bases at J; junction bases unmatched: 9. Germline V gives CDR1 MRHNA, CDR2 SNTAGT. The CDR3 runs 15 residues. Produced via immunoSEQ multiplex PCR; TCRdb's table is partial and in-frame only. This sample carries more than 95,000 clones, around 88% of them seen once, and the ten largest clones take roughly 5%. The source of the sample is a study of cytomegalovirus exposure and HLA in healthy donors. As for the study in general: Later, an analysis reported that the 120 or so validation repertoires had used the same platform as the roughly 700 first-cohort repertoires. Study outcomes and limitations: High sensitivity and specificity were reportedly achieved when the classifier diagnosed cytomegalovirus status. Rare sequences made up most TCRs, while some public TCRs were found in many donors.

This sequence originates from a man between 18 and 35 years old in good health and CMV-seronegative. Sequencing input: PBMCs. The chain recombines TRBV6-4 with TRBJ2-1; 8 nucleotides line up with TRBD2. The CDR3 reads CASSLGPGTSNEQFF. Here the CDR3 DNA reads TGTGCCAGCAGTTTGGGGCCCGGGACTAGCAATGAGCAGTTCTTC.